Presented here are 8 T cell receptor beta chains from one specimen sequenced in a study of T-cell reconstitution after alpha-beta-depleted transplantation in children. Unique molecular identifiers tagged the TCRbeta library. From the PCR reads, TCRdb called clonotypes with MiXCR, one entry per CDR3 protein. Found here are around 600,000 distinct CDR3 sequences, under 12% of them singletons; the top ten hold less than 5%. The sample consisted of PBMCs from the stem cell graft donor, taken from the stem cell graft. The receptors come from a human donor who donated a stem cell graft to a child with acute myeloid leukemia.

V gene TRBV3-1 combines with J gene TRBJ2-3; TRBD2 matches 12 bases. Trimming at V came to 5 bases and at J to 2 bases, leaving 5 bases not matched to a gene. Germline V gene lookup returns CDR1 LGHDT and CDR2 YNNKEL (reference sequence). This CDR3 is built from 16 residues. The CDR3 DNA is TGTGCCAGCAGCTTCCGACTAGCGGGAGACACAGATACGCAGTATTTT. Translating it yields CASSFRLAGDTDTQYF.

This clonotype was counted a few times. The genes are TRBV7-3 and TRBJ2-1; no clear D gene. V lost 5 bases, J lost 1 base, and 18 bases lay in between. The germline gives CDR1 SGHTA, CDR2 FQGTGA. This CDR3 is 17 amino acids long. The CDR3 reads CASSPLTGPSSYNEQFF. CDR3 nucleotide sequence: TGTGCCAGCAGCCCCCTGACTGGCCCCTCTTCCTACAATGAGCAGTTCTTC. Drawing the rest from reference TRBV7-3 and TRBJ2-1, the complete variable domain is GAGVSQTPSNKVTEKGKYVELRCDPISGHTALYWYRQSLGQGPEFLIYFQGTGAADDSGLPNDRFFAVRPEGSVSTLKIQRTERGDSAVYLCASSPLTGPSSYNEQFFGPGTRLTVL.

The rearrangement uses TRBV5-1 and TRBJ2-1; D assignment may be TRBD1 or TRBD2 (5 bases each). The V gene lost 0 bases and the J gene lost 9 bases, with 10 bases spanning the gap. The CDR3 has 13 amino acids. Germline V gene data show CDR1 as SGHRS and CDR2 as YFSETQ. CDR3 sequence reads: CASSLDVRGEQFF. The CDR3 nucleotides are TGCGCCAGCAGCTTGGACGTGAGGGGTGAGCAGTTCTTC.

This clonotype occurred a few times. The chain recombines TRBV7-2 with TRBJ2-5; a possible D gene is TRBD2 (7 bases). Germline V CDR1 and CDR2: SGHTA, FQGNSA. V shed 0 bases and J shed 6 bases, with 17 bases lying between them. This CDR3 spans 16 amino acids. The CDR3: CASSLASSTGGKTQYF. The CDR3 DNA reads as TGTGCCAGCAGCTTAGCCAGTTCAACGGGGGGCAAGACCCAGTACTTC.

This rearrangement joins TRBV6-2 or TRBV6-3 to TRBJ1-1; D gene uncertain. This CDR3 has 16 amino acids. Trimming took off 5 bases at V and 0 bases at J, with 16 bases between the two ends. In germline, CDR1 is MNHEY, CDR2 SVGEGT. The CDR3 DNA sequence: TGTGCCAGCAGTGTAAAAAGGAGGAGCATGAACACTGAAGCTTTCTTT. It is translated as CASSVKRRSMNTEAFF.

This clonotype was counted between two and nine times. The chain has TRBV6-2 or TRBV6-3 and TRBJ2-1, with D maybe TRBD1 (5 bases). From germline, CDR1 is MNHEY and CDR2 SVGEGT. Trimming shortened V by 4 bases and J by 8 bases, and 12 bases separated the two germline ends. The CDR3 has 13 residues. CDR3 protein: CASSSQGRDEQFF. The CDR3 region has the DNA TGTGCCAGCAGTTCCCAGGGTCGGGATGAGCAGTTCTTC.

This clonotype has more than one count but fewer than ten. V usage is TRBV28 and J usage is TRBJ2-3; unclear D gene. CDR1 and CDR2 (germline): MDHEN, SYDVKM. V lost 3 bases, J lost 1 base, and 8 bases lay in between. The CDR3 totals 14 residues. The CDR3 region is CASSFPTRTDTQYF. The CDR3 DNA follows: TGTGCCAGCAGTTTTCCGACTCGCACAGATACGCAGTATTTT.

J is TRBJ2-3 and V is TRBV6-2 or TRBV6-3, with a tentative D call TRBD2 (5 bases). V lost 6 bases and J 1 base, leaving 14 bases between the germline ends. Per the germline V gene, CDR1 is MNHEY and CDR2 is SVGEGT. The CDR3 contains 15 residues. The CDR3 protein is CASRLSDLRTDTQYF. CDR3 nucleotides: TGTGCCAGCAGGCTTTCGGACTTACGCACAGATACGCAGTATTTT.